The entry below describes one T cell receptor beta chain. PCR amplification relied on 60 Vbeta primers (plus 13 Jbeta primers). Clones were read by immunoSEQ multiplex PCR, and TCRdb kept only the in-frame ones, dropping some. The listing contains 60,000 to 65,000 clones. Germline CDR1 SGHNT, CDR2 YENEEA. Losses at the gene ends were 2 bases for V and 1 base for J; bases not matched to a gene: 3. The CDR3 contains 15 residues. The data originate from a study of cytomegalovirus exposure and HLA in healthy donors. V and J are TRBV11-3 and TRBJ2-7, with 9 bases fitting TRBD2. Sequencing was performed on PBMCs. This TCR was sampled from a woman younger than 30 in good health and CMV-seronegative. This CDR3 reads CASSLSAGGSYEQYF. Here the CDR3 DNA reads TGTGCCAGCAGCTTATCAGCGGGGGGATCCTACGAGCAGTACTTC.